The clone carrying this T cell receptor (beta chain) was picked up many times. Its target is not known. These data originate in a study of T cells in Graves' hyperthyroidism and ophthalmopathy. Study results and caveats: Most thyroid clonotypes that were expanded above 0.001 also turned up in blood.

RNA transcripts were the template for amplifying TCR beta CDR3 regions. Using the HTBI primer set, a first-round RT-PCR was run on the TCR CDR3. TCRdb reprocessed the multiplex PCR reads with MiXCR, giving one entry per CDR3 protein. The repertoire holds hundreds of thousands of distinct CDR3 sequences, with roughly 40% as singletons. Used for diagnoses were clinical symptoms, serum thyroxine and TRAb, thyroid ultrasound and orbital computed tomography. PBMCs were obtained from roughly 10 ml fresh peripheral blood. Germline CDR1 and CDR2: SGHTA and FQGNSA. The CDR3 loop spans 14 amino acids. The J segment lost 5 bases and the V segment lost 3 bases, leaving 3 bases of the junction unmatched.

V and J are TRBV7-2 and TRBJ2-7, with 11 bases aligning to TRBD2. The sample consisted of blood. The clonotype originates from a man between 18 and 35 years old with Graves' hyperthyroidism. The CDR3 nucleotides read TGTGCCAGCAGCTTGACTAGCGGGATCAACGAGCAGTACTTC. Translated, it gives CASSLTSGINEQYF.